This T cell receptor (beta chain) was documented in a study of shared clonotypes between healthy human individuals. Study-wide background: The cohort comprised a couple of women and three men. Their ages spanned 18 to 49 years.

The CDR3 totals 11 residues. CDR1 is MNHNS and CDR2 is SASEGT in the germline V gene. V dropped 6 bases and J dropped 2 bases, with 5 bases sitting between them. TCRdb's table, derived via immunoSEQ multiplex PCR, lists solely in-frame clones and lacks some. Among under 600,000 clones, about 80% were seen once, and the ten largest hold approximately 12%. The chain links TRBV6-1 to TRBJ2-7, with unresolved D. Source material: PBMCs. The sequence derives from a woman aged 35 to 49 in good health. Some clones in this sample may be carry-over from other donors' samples. The CDR3 loop reads CASRDAYEQYF. CDR3 DNA sequence: TGTGCCAGCAGGGATGCCTACGAGCAGTACTTC.